The present TCR beta chain was sequenced within a study of blood T cell repertoires in COVID-19. Study details: Donors in the United States, Italy and Spain gave samples during acute or convalescent COVID-19. Sources were T cells, B-cell-depleted T cells, or PBMCs; the material itself was cDNA or gDNA.

Original processing notes: From reference gene primer amplification, estimates of nucleated cell counts were derived. Assay used: immunoSEQ multiplex PCR; TCRdb lists only in-frame clones, some missing. Clone size and V and J calls were adopted from that table, with D and trimming inferred from the DNA. This table has 75,000 to 90,000 clones, 88% appearing once. The V gene lost 1 base and the J gene lost 11 bases, with 11 bases spanning the gap. Germline V CDR1 and CDR2: MGHDK, SYGVNS. The CDR3 is 12 amino acids. Sequenced: peripheral blood. The rearrangement links TRBV25-1 to TRBJ1-1; D not resolved. This TCR was recovered from a man older than 75 with acute or convalescent COVID-19. CDR3 region: CASSESLHGAFF. The CDR3 DNA sequence: TGTGCCAGCAGTGAATCGCTCCACGGGGCTTTCTTT.